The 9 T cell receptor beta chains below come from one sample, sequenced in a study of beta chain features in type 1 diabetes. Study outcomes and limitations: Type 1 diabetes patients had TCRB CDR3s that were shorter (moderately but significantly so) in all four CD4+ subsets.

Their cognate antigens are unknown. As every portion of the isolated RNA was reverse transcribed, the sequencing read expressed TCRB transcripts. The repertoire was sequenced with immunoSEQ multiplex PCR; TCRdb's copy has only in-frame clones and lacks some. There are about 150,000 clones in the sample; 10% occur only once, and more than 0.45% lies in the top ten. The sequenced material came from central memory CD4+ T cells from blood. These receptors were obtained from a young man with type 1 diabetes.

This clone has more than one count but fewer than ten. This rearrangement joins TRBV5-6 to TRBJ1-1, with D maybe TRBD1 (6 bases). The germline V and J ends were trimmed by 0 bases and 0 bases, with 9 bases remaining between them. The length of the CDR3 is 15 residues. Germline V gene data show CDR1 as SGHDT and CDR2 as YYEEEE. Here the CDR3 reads CASSLGGRLNTEAFF. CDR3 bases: TGTGCCAGCAGCTTGGGGGGGCGACTGAACACTGAAGCTTTCTTT.

The CDR3 DNA reads as TGTGCCAGCAGCGCTGACAGCGGGGGTGAAAAACTGTTTTTT. Amino acid sequence: CASSADSGGEKLFF. The V call is TRBV7-9, the J call TRBJ1-4; maybe TRBD1 (5 bases). The V and J ends lost 5 bases and 7 bases respectively, with 14 bases between them. CDR3 length equals 14 residues. In germline, CDR1 is SEHNR, CDR2 FQNEAQ (reference sequence).

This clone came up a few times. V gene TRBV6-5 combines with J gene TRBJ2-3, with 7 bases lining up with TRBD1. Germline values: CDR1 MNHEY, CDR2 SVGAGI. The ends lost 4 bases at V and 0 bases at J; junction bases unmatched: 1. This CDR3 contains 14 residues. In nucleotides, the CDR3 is TGTGCCAGCAGTTGGGACAGAAGCACAGATACGCAGTATTTT. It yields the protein CASSWDRSTDTQYF.

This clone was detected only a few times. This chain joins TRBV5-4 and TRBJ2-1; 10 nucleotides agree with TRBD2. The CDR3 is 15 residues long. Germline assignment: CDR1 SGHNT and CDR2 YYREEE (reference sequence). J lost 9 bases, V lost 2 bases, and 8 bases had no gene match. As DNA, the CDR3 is TGTGCCAGCAGCTTCCTAGCGGGAGTCTTCGTTGAGCAGTTCTTC. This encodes CASSFLAGVFVEQFF. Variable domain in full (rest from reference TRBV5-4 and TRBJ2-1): ETGVTQSPTHLIKTRGQQVTLRCSSQSGHNTVSWYQQALGQGPQFIFQYYREEENGRGNFPPRFSGLQFPNYSSELNVNALELDDSALYLCASSFLAGVFVEQFFGPGTRLTVL.

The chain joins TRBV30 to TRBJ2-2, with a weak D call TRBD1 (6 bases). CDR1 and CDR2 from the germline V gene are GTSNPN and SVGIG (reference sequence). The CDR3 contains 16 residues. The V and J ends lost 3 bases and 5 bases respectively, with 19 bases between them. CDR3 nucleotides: TGTGCCTGGAGCTCTTACAGGGTCCGATTAACCGGGGAGCTGTTTTTT. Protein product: CAWSSYRVRLTGELFF.

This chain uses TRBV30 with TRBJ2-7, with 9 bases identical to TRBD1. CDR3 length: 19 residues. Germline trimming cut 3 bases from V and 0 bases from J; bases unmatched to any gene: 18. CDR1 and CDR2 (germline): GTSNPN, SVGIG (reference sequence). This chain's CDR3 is CAWSPRTGATKPGSYEQYF. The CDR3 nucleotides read TGTGCCTGGAGCCCCCGGACAGGGGCCACAAAACCTGGCTCCTACGAGCAGTACTTC.

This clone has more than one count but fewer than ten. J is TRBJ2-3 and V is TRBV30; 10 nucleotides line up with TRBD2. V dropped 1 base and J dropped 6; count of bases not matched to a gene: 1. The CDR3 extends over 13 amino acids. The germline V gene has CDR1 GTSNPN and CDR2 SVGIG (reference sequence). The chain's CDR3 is CAWSEAGGDTQYF. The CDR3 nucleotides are TGTGCCTGGAGTGAAGCGGGAGGGGATACGCAGTATTTT.

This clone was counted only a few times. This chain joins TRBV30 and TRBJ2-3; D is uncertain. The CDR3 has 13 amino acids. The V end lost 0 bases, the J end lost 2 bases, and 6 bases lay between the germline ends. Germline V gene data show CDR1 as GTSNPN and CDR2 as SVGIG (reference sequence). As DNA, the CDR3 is TGTGCCTGGAGTGTACATTACACAGATACGCAGTATTTT. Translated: CAWSVHYTDTQYF. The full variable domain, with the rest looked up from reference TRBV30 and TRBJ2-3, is SQTIHQWPATLVQPVGSPLSLECTVEGTSNPNLYWYRQAAGRGLQLLFYSVGIGQISSEVPQNLSASRPQDRQFILSSKKLLLSDSGFYLCAWSVHYTDTQYFGPGTRLTVL.

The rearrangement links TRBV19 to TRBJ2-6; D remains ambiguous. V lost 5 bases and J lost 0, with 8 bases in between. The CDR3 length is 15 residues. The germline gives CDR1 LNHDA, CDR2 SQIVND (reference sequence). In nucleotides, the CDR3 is TGTGCCAGTAGTGCGTACTACTCTGGGGCCAACGTCCTGACTTTC. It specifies CASSAYYSGANVLTF.